The sequence of this T cell receptor beta chain was determined in a study of Ad26.COV2.S vaccination and SARS-CoV-2 variants. The wider study: The vaccine Ad26.COV2.S was put into the muscle once, or twice with 56 days between.

Treatment indicated: some 20 received Ad26.COV2.S at low or high dose, single or two shots; roughly 5 received placebo; per-sample allocation not given. Day 63 after the first injection of vaccine or placebo was the sampling time. An Ad26 vector carrying the Wuhan-strain SARS-CoV-2 spike served as the vaccine. Clones were sequenced by immunoSEQ multiplex PCR, and TCRdb holds only the in-frame ones, with some missing. The sample yields about 440,000 clones, roughly 87% seen once. The TCR was taken from a person between 18 and 65 years old who received the Ad26.COV2.S COVID-19 vaccine or a placebo. Material: peripheral blood, obtained in a trial of Ad26.COV2.S vaccine versus placebo.

This CDR3 is CASSFYSGKGHLDTQYF. Written as DNA, the CDR3 is TGTGCCAGCAGCTTCTATAGCGGGAAAGGTCATCTAGATACGCAGTATTTT. The V and J genes are TRBV7-3 and TRBJ2-3, with 8 bases fitting TRBD2. CDR3 length equals 17 residues. Germline-derived CDR1 and CDR2 are SGHTA and FQGTGA. With V trimmed by 3 bases and J by 5 bases, 13 bases remained unmatched.